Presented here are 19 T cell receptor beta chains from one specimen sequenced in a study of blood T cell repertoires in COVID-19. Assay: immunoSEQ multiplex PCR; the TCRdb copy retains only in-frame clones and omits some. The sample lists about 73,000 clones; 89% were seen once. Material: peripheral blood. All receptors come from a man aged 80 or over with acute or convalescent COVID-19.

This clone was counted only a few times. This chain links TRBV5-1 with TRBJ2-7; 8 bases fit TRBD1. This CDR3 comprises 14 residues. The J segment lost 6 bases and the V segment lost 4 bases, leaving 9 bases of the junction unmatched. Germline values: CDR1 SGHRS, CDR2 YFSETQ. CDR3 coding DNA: TGCGCCAGCAGCCTCGGACAGGGATTCGGCGAGCAGTACTTC. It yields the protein CASSLGQGFGEQYF.

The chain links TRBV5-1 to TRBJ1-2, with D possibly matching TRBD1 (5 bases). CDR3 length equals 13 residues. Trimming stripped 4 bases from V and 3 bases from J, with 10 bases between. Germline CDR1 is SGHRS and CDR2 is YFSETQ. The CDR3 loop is CASSIDSHYGYTF. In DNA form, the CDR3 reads TGCGCCAGCAGCATTGACAGTCACTATGGCTACACCTTC.

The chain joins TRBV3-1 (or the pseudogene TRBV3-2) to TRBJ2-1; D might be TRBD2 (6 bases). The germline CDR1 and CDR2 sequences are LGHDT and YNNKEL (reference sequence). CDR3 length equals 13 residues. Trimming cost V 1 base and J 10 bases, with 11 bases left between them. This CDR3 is CASSQGGGEEQFF. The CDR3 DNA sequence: TGTGCCAGCAGCCAAGGTGGAGGGGAGGAGCAGTTCTTC.

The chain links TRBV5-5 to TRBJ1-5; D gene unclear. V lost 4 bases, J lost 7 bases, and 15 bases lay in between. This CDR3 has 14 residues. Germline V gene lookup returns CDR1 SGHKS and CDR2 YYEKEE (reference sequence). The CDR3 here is CASSPGEGQQPQHF. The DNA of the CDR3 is TGTGCCAGCAGCCCCGGGGAGGGCCAACAGCCCCAGCATTTT. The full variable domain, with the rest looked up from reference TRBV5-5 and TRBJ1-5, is DAGVTQSPTHLIKTRGQQVTLRCSPISGHKSVSWYQQVLGQGPQFIFQYYEKEERGRGNFPDRFSARQFPNYSSELNVNALLLGDSALYLCASSPGEGQQPQHFGDGTRLSIL.

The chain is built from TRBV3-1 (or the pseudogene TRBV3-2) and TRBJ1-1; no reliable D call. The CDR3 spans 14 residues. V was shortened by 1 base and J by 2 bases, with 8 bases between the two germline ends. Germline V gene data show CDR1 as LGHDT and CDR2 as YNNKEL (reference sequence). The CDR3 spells CASSQVRGNTEAFF. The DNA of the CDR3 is TGTGCCAGCAGCCAAGTTCGGGGTAACACTGAAGCTTTCTTT.

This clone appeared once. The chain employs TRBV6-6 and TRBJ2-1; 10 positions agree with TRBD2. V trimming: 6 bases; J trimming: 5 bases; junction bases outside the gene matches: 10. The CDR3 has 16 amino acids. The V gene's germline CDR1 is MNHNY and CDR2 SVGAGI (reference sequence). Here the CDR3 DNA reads TGTGCCAGCAGCGCCCTGGGAGCGGGAGGGAACAATGAGCAGTTCTTC. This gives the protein CASSALGAGGNNEQFF.

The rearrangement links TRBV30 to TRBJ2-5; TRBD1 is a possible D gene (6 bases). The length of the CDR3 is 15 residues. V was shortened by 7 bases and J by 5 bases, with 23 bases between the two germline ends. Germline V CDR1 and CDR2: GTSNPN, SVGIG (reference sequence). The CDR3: CASSLGPRGVETQYF. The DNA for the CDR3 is TGTGCCTCCTCCCTCGGGCCCAGGGGCGTCGAGACCCAGTACTTC.

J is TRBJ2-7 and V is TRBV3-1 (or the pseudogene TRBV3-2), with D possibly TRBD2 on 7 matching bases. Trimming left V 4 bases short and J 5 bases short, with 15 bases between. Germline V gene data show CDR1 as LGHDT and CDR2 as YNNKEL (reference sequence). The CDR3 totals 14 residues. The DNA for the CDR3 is TGTGCCAGCAGCCTAGGGGGGGGGAGTAACGAGCAGTACTTC. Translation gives CASSLGGGSNEQYF.

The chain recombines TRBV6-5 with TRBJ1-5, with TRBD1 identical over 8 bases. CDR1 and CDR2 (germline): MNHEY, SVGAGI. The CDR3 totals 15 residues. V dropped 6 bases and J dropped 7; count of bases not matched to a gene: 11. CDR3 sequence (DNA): TGTGCCAGCAGGATCGGACAGGGAGTTGAACAGCCCCAGCATTTT. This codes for CASRIGQGVEQPQHF.

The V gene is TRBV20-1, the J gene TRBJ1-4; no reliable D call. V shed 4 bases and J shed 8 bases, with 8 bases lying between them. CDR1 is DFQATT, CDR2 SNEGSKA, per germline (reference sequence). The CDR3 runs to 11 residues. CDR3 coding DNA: TGCAGTGCTATTAACAAGGAAAAACTGTTTTTT. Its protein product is CSAINKEKLFF.

The CDR3 nucleotides are TGTGCCAGCAAACCAGGGGGGATTGGAAACACCATATATTTT. Protein: CASKPGGIGNTIYF. The chain carries TRBV6-5 and TRBJ1-3; 7 positions match TRBD1. J was trimmed by 3 bases and V by 7 bases; bases with no gene match: 6. Germline loops: CDR1 MNHEY, CDR2 SVGAGI. This CDR3 spans 14 amino acids.

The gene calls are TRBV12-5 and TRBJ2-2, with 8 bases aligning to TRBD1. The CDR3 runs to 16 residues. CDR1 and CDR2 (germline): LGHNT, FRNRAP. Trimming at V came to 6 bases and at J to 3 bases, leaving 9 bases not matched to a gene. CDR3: CASGLIPGQDTGELFF. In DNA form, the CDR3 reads TGTGCTAGTGGCCTTATCCCGGGACAGGACACCGGGGAGCTGTTTTTT.

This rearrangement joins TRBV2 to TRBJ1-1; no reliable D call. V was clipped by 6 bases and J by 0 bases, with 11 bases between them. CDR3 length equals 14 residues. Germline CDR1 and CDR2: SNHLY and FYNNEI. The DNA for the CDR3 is TGTGCCAGCAGCGCCTGGGCCATGAACACTGAAGCTTTCTTT. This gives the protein CASSAWAMNTEAFF.

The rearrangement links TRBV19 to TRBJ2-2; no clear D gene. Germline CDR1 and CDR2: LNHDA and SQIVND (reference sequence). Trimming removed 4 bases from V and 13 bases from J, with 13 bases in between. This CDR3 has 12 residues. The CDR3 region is CASSTTIGRLFF. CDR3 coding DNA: TGTGCCAGTAGTACCACTATCGGAAGGCTGTTTTTT.

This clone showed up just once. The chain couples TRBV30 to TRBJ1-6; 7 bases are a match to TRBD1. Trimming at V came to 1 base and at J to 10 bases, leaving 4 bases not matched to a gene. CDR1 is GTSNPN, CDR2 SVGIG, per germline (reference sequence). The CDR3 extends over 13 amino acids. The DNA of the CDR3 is TGTGCCTGGAGTGGACAGGGAGGCTCACCCCTCCACTTT. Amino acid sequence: CAWSGQGGSPLHF.

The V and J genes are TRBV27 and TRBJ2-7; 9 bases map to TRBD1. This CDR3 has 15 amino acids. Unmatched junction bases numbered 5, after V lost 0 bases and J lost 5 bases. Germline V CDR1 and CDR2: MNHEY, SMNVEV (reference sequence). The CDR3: CASSLSGQGNHEQYF. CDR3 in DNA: TGTGCCAGCAGTTTATCAGGACAGGGGAACCACGAGCAGTACTTC.

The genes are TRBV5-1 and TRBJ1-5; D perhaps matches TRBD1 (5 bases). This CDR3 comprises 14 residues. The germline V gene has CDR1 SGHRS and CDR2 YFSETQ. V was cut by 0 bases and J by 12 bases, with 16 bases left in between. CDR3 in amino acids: CASSLAGGSRRQHF. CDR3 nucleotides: TGCGCCAGCAGCTTGGCGGGGGGGAGCCGCCGCCAGCATTTT.

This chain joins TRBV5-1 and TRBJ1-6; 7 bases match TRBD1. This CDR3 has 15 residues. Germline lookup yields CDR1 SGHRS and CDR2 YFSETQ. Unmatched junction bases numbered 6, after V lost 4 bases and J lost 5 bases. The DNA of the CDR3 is TGCGCCAGCAGCGGCACAGGGGACCATAATTCACCCCTCCACTTT. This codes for CASSGTGDHNSPLHF.

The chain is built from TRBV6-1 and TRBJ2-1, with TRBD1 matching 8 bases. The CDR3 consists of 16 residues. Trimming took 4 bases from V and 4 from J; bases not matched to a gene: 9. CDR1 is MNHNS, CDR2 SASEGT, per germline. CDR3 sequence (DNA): TGTGCCAGCAGTGCAGCCGGGACAGGAGTATACAATGAGCAGTTCTTC. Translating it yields CASSAAGTGVYNEQFF.